The clone carrying this T cell receptor beta chain was seen ten or more times. The source of the sample is a study of CD8 T cells in ankylosing spondylitis. Trimming took 1 base from V and 0 from J, leaving 4 bases between them. CDR3 length equals 14 residues. MiXCR, run by TCRdb on the 5' RACE reads, gives a single entry per CDR3 protein. The sample includes under 250,000 distinct CDR3 sequences, under 12% of them seen just once. Sequenced material: blood, either unsorted or a sorted T cell fraction (not recorded which). The rearrangement joins TRBV12-3 or TRBV12-4 to TRBJ2-1; D gene unclear. The TCR comes from a male donor with ankylosing spondylitis or in good health (not recorded which). The DNA of the CDR3 is TGTGCCAGCAGTTTAGAGAGCTCCTACAATGAGCAGTTCTTC. Encoded protein: CASSLESSYNEQFF.